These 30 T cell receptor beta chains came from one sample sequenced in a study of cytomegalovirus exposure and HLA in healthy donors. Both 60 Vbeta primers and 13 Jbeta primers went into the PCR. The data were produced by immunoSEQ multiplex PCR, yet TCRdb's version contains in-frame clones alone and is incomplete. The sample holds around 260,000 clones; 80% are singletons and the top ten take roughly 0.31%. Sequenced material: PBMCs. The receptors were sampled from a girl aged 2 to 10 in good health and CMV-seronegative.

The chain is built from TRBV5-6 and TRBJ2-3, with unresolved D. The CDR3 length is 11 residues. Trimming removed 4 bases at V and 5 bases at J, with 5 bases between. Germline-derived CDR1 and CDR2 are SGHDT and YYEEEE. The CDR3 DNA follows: TGTGCCAGCAGCCACAGAGATACGCAGTATTTT. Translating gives CASSHRDTQYF.

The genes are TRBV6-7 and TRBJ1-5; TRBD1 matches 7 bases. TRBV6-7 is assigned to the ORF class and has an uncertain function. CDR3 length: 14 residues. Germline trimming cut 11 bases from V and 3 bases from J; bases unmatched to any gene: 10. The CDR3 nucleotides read TGTGCCGGCCTGGGGGGACAGACCAATCAGCCCCAGCATTTT. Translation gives CAGLGGQTNQPQHF.

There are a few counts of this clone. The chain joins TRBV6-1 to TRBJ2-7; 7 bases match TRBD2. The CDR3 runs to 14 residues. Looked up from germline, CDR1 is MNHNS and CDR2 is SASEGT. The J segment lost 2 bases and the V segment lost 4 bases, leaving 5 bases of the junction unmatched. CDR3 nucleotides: TGTGCCAGCAGTGGGCTAGCGGAAACCTACGAGCAGTACTTC. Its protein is CASSGLAETYEQYF.

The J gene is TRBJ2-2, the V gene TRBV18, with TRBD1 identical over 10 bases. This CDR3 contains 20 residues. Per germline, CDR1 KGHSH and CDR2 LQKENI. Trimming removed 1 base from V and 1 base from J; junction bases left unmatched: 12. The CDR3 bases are TGTGCCAGCTCACCACGTTTCCTGACAGGGGGCGTTGGGAACACCGGGGAGCTGTTTTTT. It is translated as CASSPRFLTGGVGNTGELFF.

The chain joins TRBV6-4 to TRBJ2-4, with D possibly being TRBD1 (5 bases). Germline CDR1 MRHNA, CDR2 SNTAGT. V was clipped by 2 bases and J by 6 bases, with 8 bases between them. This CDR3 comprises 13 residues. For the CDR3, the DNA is TGTGCCAGCAGTGACCCAGGGCTAAACATTCAGTACTTC. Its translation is CASSDPGLNIQYF.

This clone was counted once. DNA for the CDR3: TGTGCCATTAAGATTGGAGGTACGCAGTATTTT. Its protein product is CAIKIGGTQYF. The gene calls are TRBV6-4 and TRBJ2-3; D is possibly TRBD2 (5 bases). Germline V gene lookup returns CDR1 MRHNA and CDR2 SNTAGT. The CDR3 is 11 amino acids. V dropped 10 bases and J dropped 8 bases, with 13 bases sitting between them.

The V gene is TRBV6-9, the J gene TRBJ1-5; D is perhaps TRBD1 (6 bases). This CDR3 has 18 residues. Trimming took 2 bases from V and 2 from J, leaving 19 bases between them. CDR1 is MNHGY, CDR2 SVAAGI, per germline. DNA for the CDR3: TGTGCCAGCAGTTATATATCAGGGGTGGTGTATGGCAATCAGCCCCAGCATTTT. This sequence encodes CASSYISGVVYGNQPQHF.

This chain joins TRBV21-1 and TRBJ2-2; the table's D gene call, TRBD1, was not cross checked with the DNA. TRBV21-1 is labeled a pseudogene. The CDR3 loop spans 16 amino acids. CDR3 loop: CASSARGQSNTGELFF. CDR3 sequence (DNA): TGTGCCAGCAGCGCCCGGGGACAATCGAACACCGGGGAGCTGTTTTTT.

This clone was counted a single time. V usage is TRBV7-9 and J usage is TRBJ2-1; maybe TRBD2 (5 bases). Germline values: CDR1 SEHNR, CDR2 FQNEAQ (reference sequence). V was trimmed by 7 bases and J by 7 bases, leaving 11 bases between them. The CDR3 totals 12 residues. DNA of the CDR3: TGTGCCAGCACCGACTCGGGGAATGAGCAGTTCTTC. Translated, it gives CASTDSGNEQFF.

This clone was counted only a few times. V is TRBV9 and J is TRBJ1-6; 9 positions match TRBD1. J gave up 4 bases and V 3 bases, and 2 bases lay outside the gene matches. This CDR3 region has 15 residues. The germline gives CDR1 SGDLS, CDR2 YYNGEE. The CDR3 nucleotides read TGTGCCAGCAGCGGCGGGACAGGGTATAATTCACCCCTCCACTTT. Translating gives CASSGGTGYNSPLHF.

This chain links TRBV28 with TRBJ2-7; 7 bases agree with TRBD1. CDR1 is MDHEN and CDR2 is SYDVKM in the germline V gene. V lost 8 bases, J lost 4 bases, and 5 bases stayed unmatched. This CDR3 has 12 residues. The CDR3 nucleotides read TGTGCCAGCCGACGACAGGGTTACGAGCAGTACTTC. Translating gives CASRRQGYEQYF.

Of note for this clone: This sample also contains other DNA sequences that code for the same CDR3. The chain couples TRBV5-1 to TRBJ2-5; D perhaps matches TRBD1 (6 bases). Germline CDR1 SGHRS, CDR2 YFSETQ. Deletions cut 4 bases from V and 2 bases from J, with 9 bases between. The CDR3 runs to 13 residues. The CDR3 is CASSPGQQETQYF. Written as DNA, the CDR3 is TGCGCCAGCAGCCCTGGACAGCAAGAGACCCAGTACTTC.

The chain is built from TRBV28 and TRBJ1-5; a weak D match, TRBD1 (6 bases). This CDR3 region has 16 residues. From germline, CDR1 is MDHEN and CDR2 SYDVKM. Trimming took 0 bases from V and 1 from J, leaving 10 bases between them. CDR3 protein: CASSLWGRGSNQPQHF. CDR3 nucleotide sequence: TGTGCCAGCAGTTTATGGGGCAGGGGAAGCAATCAGCCCCAGCATTTT. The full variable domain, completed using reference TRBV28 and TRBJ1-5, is DVKVTQSSRYLVKRTGEKVFLECVQDMDHENMFWYRQDPGLGLRLIYFSYDVKMKEKGDIPEGYSVSREKKERFSLILESASTNQTSMYLCASSLWGRGSNQPQHFGDGTRLSIL.

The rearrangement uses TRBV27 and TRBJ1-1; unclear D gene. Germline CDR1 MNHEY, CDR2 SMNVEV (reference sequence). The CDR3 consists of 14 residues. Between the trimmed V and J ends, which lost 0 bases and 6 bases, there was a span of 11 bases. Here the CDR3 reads CASSLSVTGPEAFF. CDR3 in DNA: TGTGCCAGCAGTTTATCGGTCACGGGTCCTGAAGCTTTCTTT.

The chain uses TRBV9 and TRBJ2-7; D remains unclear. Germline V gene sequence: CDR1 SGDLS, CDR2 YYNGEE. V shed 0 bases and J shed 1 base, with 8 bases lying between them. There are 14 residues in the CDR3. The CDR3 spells CASSVEGRSYEQYF. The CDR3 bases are TGTGCCAGCAGCGTAGAAGGCAGGTCCTACGAGCAGTACTTC. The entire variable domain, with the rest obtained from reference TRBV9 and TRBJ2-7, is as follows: DSGVTQTPKHLITATGQRVTLRCSPRSGDLSVYWYQQSLDQGLQFLIQYYNGEERAKGNILERFSAQQFPDLHSELNLSSLELGDSALYFCASSVEGRSYEQYFGPGTRLTVT.

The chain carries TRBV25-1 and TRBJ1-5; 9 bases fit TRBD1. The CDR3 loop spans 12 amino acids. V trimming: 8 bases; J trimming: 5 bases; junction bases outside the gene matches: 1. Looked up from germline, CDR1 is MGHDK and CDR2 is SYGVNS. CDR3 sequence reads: CASRTGDQPQHF. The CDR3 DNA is TGTGCCAGCCGGACAGGGGATCAGCCCCAGCATTTT.

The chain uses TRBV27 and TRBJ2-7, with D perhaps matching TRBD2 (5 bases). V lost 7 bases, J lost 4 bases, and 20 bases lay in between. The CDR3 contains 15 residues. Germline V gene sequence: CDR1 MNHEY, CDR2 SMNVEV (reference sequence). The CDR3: CASTTKTTGVYEQYF. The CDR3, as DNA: TGTGCCAGCACCACCAAGACAACCGGGGTATACGAGCAGTACTTC.

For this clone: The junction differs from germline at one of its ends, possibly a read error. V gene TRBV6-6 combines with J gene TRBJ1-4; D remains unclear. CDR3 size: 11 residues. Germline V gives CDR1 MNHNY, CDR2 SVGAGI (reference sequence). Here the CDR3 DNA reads TGTGCCCGCAGTTACGACGGGAAACTGTTTTTT. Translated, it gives CARSYDGKLFF.

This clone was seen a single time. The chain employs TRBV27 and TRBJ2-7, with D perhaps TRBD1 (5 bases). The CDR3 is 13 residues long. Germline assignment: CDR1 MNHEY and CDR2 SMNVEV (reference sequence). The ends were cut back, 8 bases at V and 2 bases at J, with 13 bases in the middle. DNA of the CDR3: TGTGCCAGCGGCCTGGGGCTGCCCTACGAGCAGTACTTC. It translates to CASGLGLPYEQYF.

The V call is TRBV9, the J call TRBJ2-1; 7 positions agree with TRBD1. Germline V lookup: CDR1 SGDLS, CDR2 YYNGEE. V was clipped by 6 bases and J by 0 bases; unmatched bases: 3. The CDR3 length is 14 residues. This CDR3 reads CASTGDSSYNEQFF. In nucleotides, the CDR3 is TGTGCCAGCACCGGGGACAGCTCCTACAATGAGCAGTTCTTC.

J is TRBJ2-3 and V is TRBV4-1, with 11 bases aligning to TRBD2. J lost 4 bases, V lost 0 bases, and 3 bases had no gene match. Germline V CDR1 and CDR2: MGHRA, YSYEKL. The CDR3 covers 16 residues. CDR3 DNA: TGCGCCAGCAGCCAAGAGACTAGCGGGGCTTCAGATACGCAGTATTTT. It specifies CASSQETSGASDTQYF.

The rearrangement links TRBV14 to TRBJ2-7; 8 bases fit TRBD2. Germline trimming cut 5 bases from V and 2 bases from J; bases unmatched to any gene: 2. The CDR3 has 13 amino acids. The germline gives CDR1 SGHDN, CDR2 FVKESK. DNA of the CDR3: TGTGCCAGCAGCTCGGGGGGGCCCTACGAGCAGTACTTC. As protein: CASSSGGPYEQYF. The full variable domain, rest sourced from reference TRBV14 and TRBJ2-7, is EAGVTQFPSHSVIEKGQTVTLRCDPISGHDNLYWYRRVMGKEIKFLLHFVKESKQDESGMPNNRFLAERTGGTYSTLKVQPAELEDSGVYFCASSSGGPYEQYFGPGTRLTVT.

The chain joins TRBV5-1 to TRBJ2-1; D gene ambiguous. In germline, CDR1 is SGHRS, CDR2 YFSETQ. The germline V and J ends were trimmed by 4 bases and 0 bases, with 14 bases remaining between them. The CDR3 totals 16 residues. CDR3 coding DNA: TGCGCCAGCAGCATGTCCCGGGTAGGCTCCTACAATGAGCAGTTCTTC. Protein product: CASSMSRVGSYNEQFF.

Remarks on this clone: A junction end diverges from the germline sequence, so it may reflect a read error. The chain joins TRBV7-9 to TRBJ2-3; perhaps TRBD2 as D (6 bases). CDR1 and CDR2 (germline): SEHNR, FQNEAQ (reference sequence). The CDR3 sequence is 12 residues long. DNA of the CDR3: TGTTCCAGCATTGGGGGGTTCAGTACGCAGTATTTT. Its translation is CSSIGGFSTQYF. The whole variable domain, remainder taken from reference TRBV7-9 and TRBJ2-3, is DTGVSQNPRHKITKRGQNVTFRCDPISEHNRLYWYRQTLGQGPEFLTYFQNEAQLEKSRLLSDRFSAERPKGSFSTLEIQRTEQGDSAMYLCSSIGGFSTQYFGPGTRLTVL.

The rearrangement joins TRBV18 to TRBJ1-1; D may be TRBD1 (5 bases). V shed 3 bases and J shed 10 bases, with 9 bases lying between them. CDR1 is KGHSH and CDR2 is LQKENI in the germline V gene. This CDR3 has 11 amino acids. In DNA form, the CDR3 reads TGTGCCAGCTCACCTGGCGACAGAGCTTTCTTT. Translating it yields CASSPGDRAFF.

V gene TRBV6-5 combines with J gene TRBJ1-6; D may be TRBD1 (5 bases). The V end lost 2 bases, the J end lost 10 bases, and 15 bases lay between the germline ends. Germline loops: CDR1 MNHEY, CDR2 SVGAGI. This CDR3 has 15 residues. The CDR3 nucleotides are TGTGCCAGCAGTTACCACAGGAATAGTAAATCACCCCTCCACTTT. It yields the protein CASSYHRNSKSPLHF.

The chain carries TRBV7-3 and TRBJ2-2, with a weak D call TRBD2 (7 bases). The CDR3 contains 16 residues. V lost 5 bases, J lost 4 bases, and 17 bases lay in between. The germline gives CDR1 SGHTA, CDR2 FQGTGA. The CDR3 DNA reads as TGTGCCAGCAGCCCGCTCGGGGGGCTTAGCACCGGGGAGCTGTTTTTT. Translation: CASSPLGGLSTGELFF.

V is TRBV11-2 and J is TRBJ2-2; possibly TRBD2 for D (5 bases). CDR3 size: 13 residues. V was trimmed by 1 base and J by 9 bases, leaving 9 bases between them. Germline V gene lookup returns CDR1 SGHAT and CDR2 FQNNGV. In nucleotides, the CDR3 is TGTGCCAGCAGCTTAGGAGGGCTCCGGGAGCTGTTTTTT. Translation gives CASSLGGLRELFF.

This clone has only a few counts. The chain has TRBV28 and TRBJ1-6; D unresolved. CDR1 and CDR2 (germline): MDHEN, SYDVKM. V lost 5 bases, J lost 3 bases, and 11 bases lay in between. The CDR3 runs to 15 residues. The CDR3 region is CASSLHGLYNSPLHF. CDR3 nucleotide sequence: TGTGCCAGCAGTCTCCATGGGCTCTATAATTCACCCCTCCACTTT.

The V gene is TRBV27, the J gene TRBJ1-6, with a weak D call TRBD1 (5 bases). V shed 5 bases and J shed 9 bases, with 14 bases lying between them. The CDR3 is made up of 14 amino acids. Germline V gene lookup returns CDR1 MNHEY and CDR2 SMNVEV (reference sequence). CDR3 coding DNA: TGTGCCAGCAGTGGGGTACAGGCCCCTTCACCCCTCCACTTT. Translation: CASSGVQAPSPLHF.